The sample holds a few counts of the clone carrying this T cell receptor beta chain. Using its own MiXCR run on the RT-PCR reads, TCRdb lists one record per CDR3 protein. The sample lists 160,000 or so distinct CDR3 sequences, nearly 25% occurring once. The data are from a study of patients and donors after allogeneic stem cell transplantation. The sequence came from a human donor who was either an allogeneic HSCT recipient or a stem cell or donor lymphocyte infusion donor (not recorded which). It is not recorded whose cells these are; they may come from a transplant donor. The sample taken for sequencing was blood, either unsorted or a sorted T cell fraction (not recorded which).

This CDR3 is CARSGQDTNQPQHF. The DNA for the CDR3 is TGTGCCAGATCGGGACAAGACACCAATCAGCCCCAGCATTTT. The chain is built from TRBV2 and TRBJ1-5, with TRBD1 as a possible D gene (6 bases). The germline CDR1 and CDR2 sequences are SNHLY and FYNNEI. Trimming cost V 9 bases and J 3 bases, with 15 bases left between them. CDR3 size: 14 residues. Full variable domain (rest looked up from reference TRBV2 and TRBJ1-5): EPEVTQTPSHQVTQMGQEVILRCVPISNHLYFYWYRQILGQKVEFLVSFYNNEISEKSEIFDDQFSVERPDGSNFTLKIRSTKLEDSAMYFCARSGQDTNQPQHFGDGTRLSIL.